This TCR beta chain is drawn from a study of regulatory T cells in long-lasting Graves disease. As to time point: newly diagnosed GD, antithyroid drugs for less than 3 months. The TCR library used RNA extracted from PBMCs. The CDR3 has 12 amino acids. The germline V gene encodes CDR1 LGHDT and CDR2 YNNKEL (reference sequence). Trimming pared 8 bases from V and 7 bases from J, leaving 11 bases between. To make TCR beta libraries, researchers used iRepertoire HTBI primers and Arm-PCR of CDR3 regions. TCRdb re-derived calls from the multiplex PCR reads in MiXCR, one entry per CDR3 protein. The repertoire consists of hundreds of thousands of distinct CDR3 sequences, with approximately 16% occurring once and the leading ten covering 25%. This clonotype was seen a few times. This sample was also put to use in a study of T cells in Graves' hyperthyroidism and ophthalmopathy. That investigation notes: Most thyroid clonotypes that were expanded above 0.001 also turned up in blood.

The chain is built from TRBV3-1 and TRBJ2-2; no firm D call. The sequenced sample was peripheral blood mononuclear cells (PBMCs), obtained at new diagnosis, from a patient treated with antithyroid drugs. This sequence was found in a woman aged 35-65 years with Graves disease. CDR3 sequence: CASLSPGGELFF. The CDR3 region has the DNA TGTGCCAGCCTCTCCCCAGGCGGGGAGCTGTTTTTT.